This is a list of T cell receptor beta chains from one sample in a study of T cells in Graves' hyperthyroidism and ophthalmopathy. From the multiplex PCR reads, TCRdb called clonotypes with MiXCR, one entry per CDR3 protein. This table holds 490,000 or so distinct CDR3 sequences, approximately 48% found once. Specimen: peripheral blood or thyroid tissue (not recorded which). Source of these receptors: an adult woman with Graves' disease, either hyperthyroidism or ophthalmopathy (not recorded which). CDR3s include the opening cysteine and the closing phenylalanine or tryptophan. A D gene is named only where the DNA matches it firmly. A row's size may be missing; if present it is once, few, many or a size class.

clone_size: few; v_call: TRBV5-1; j_call: TRBJ1-2; d_call: -; cdr3_nt: TGCGCCAGCAGCTCGGTGGACAGCTATGGCTACACCTTC; cdr3_aa: CASSSVDSYGYTF
clone_size: few; v_call: TRBV14; j_call: TRBJ2-7; d_call: TRBD2; cdr3_nt: TGTGCCAGCAGCCAAGAACTAGCGGGAGGATTCCACGAGCAGTACTTC; cdr3_aa: CASSQELAGGFHEQYF
clone_size: -; v_call: TRBV6-5; j_call: TRBJ1-1; d_call: TRBD1; cdr3_nt: TGTGCCAGCAGTGCTCATCAGGGGGGAAGCACTGAAGCTTTCTTT; cdr3_aa: CASSAHQGGSTEAFF
clone_size: few; v_call: TRBV7-9; j_call: TRBJ2-5; d_call: -; cdr3_nt: TGTGCCAGCAGCTGGGGGCGGGATCAGCCCCAGTACTTC; cdr3_aa: CASSWGRDQPQYF
clone_size: many; v_call: TRBV10-3; j_call: TRBJ1-1; d_call: -; cdr3_nt: TGTGCCATCAGTGAGTTTAGGACAGAAGCTTTCTTT; cdr3_aa: CAISEFRTEAFF
clone_size: -; v_call: TRBV6-5; j_call: TRBJ1-1; d_call: -; cdr3_nt: TGTGCCAGCAGCAGGGACGGCTGGGACACTGAAGCTTTCTTT; cdr3_aa: CASSRDGWDTEAFF
clone_size: many; v_call: TRBV29-1; j_call: TRBJ1-1; d_call: -; cdr3_nt: TGCAGCGTTGTGGCTGGGTGGGGTACTGAAGCTTTCTTT; cdr3_aa: CSVVAGWGTEAFF
clone_size: few; v_call: TRBV29-1; j_call: TRBJ1-1; d_call: -; cdr3_nt: TGCAGCGTTGAAGTGTTCGGACAGCCATTCTTT; cdr3_aa: CSVEVFGQPFF
clone_size: -; v_call: TRBV5-6; j_call: TRBJ2-2; d_call: -; cdr3_nt: TGTGCCAGCAGCTTCGGACTAGGGGGTAACACCGGGGAGCTGTTTTTT; cdr3_aa: CASSFGLGGNTGELFF
clone_size: many; v_call: TRBV7-3; j_call: TRBJ2-2; d_call: -; cdr3_nt: TGTGCCAGCAGCTTAAATGCAGGGCCGAACACCGGGGAGCTGTTTTTT; cdr3_aa: CASSLNAGPNTGELFF
clone_size: many; v_call: TRBV7-2; j_call: TRBJ1-1; d_call: TRBD1; cdr3_nt: TGTGCCAGCAGCCCGGACAGGAGGACTGAAGCTTTCTTT; cdr3_aa: CASSPDRRTEAFF
clone_size: few; v_call: TRBV10-3; j_call: TRBJ1-5; d_call: -; cdr3_nt: TGTGCCATCAGCTCCGACAGGAGAGATCAGCCCCAGCATTTT; cdr3_aa: CAISSDRRDQPQHF
clone_size: -; v_call: TRBV5-5; j_call: TRBJ2-6; d_call: -; cdr3_nt: TGTGCCAGCAGCTTGGTCCAGGGGTCGGGGGCCAACGTCCTGACTTTC; cdr3_aa: CASSLVQGSGANVLTF
clone_size: -; v_call: TRBV7-8; j_call: TRBJ1-2; d_call: TRBD1; cdr3_nt: TGTGCCAGCAGCTTAGGTCCATTGGGACAGGGCCCCGACGGCTACACCTTC; cdr3_aa: CASSLGPLGQGPDGYTF
clone_size: many; v_call: TRBV6-6; j_call: TRBJ2-5; d_call: TRBD1; cdr3_nt: TGTGCCAGCCAACCGGACAGGGGGCAACGAGAGACCCAGTACTTC; cdr3_aa: CASQPDRGQRETQYF
clone_size: many; v_call: TRBV2; j_call: TRBJ1-4; d_call: -; cdr3_nt: TGTGCCAGCAGTCCGAGAGGAGGGCGAAGTGAAAAACTGTTTTTT; cdr3_aa: CASSPRGGRSEKLFF
clone_size: -; v_call: TRBV5-1; j_call: TRBJ1-1; d_call: -; cdr3_nt: TGCGCCAGCAGCTTGGGCCGGCCCGCCAGGGTCACTGAAGCTTTCTTT; cdr3_aa: CASSLGRPARVTEAFF
clone_size: many; v_call: TRBV7-9; j_call: TRBJ2-7; d_call: TRBD1; cdr3_nt: TGTGCCAGCTCACCGGGACAGGGGTCCGAGCAGTACTTC; cdr3_aa: CASSPGQGSEQYF
clone_size: -; v_call: TRBV6-6; j_call: TRBJ2-7; d_call: -; cdr3_nt: TGTGCCAGCAGTTACTCTGAGGGCTATCAGCAGTACTTC; cdr3_aa: CASSYSEGYQQYF
clone_size: many; v_call: TRBV6-5; j_call: TRBJ1-5; d_call: TRBD1; cdr3_nt: TGTGCCAGCAGGCCACAGGGGTATCACAATCAGCCCCAGCATTTT; cdr3_aa: CASRPQGYHNQPQHF
clone_size: many; v_call: TRBV14; j_call: TRBJ2-5; d_call: TRBD1; cdr3_nt: TGTGCCAGCGCACAGGGGTTTCAAGAGACCCAGTACTTC; cdr3_aa: CASAQGFQETQYF
clone_size: -; v_call: TRBV27; j_call: TRBJ1-4; d_call: -; cdr3_nt: TGTGCCAGCAGACCCGGGACACCCAATGAAAAACTGTTTTTT; cdr3_aa: CASRPGTPNEKLFF
clone_size: -; v_call: TRBV29-1; j_call: TRBJ1-1; d_call: -; cdr3_nt: TGCAGCGTTATGGTGGGTCTAAACACTGAAGCTTTCTTT; cdr3_aa: CSVMVGLNTEAFF
clone_size: many; v_call: TRBV20-1; j_call: TRBJ1-5; d_call: TRBD1; cdr3_nt: TGCAGTGCTAAGGGACAGGGGGCCCAGCCCCAGCATTTT; cdr3_aa: CSAKGQGAQPQHF
clone_size: -; v_call: TRBV14; j_call: TRBJ1-6; d_call: -; cdr3_nt: TGTGCCAGCAGCCACCGGACAGCACCCCTCCACTTT; cdr3_aa: CASSHRTAPLHF
clone_size: many; v_call: TRBV7-8; j_call: TRBJ1-1; d_call: -; cdr3_nt: TGTGCCAGCAGCTTAGGTACAGGTGGGAAAACTGAAGCTTTCTTT; cdr3_aa: CASSLGTGGKTEAFF
clone_size: -; v_call: TRBV7-9; j_call: TRBJ1-1; d_call: -; cdr3_nt: TGTGCCAGCAGCTCCGTGGGGGGGAGGACTGAAGCTTTCTTT; cdr3_aa: CASSSVGGRTEAFF
clone_size: -; v_call: TRBV2; j_call: TRBJ1-4; d_call: TRBD1; cdr3_nt: TGTGCCAGCAGCCCGACGCTGGGACAGGGGGCGCGACGGACTAATGAAAAACTGTTTTTT; cdr3_aa: CASSPTLGQGARRTNEKLFF
clone_size: -; v_call: TRBV28; j_call: TRBJ2-5; d_call: -; cdr3_nt: TGTGCCAGCAGGGCACCAGGGCATACTAGCAAGGAGACCCAGTACTTC; cdr3_aa: CASRAPGHTSKETQYF
clone_size: many; v_call: TRBV7-9; j_call: TRBJ2-7; d_call: -; cdr3_nt: TGTGCCAGCAGACAGGACGGTTACGAGCAGTACTTC; cdr3_aa: CASRQDGYEQYF
clone_size: -; v_call: TRBV7-2; j_call: TRBJ2-5; d_call: -; cdr3_nt: TGTGCCAGCAGCTTAGATAGGCCGACCCAGTACTTC; cdr3_aa: CASSLDRPTQYF
clone_size: many; v_call: TRBV10-3; j_call: TRBJ2-7; d_call: TRBD1; cdr3_nt: TGTGCCAGTGCAGGGGACAGCCACGAGCAGTACTTC; cdr3_aa: CASAGDSHEQYF
clone_size: -; v_call: TRBV7-9; j_call: TRBJ1-4; d_call: -; cdr3_nt: TGTGCCAGCAGCTTGGGCAGTGACAATGAAAAACTGTTTTTT; cdr3_aa: CASSLGSDNEKLFF
clone_size: many; v_call: TRBV14; j_call: TRBJ2-5; d_call: TRBD2; cdr3_nt: TGTGCCAGCAGCCAGGGACGGTCTAGCGGGAGGTTGGTCGAGACCCAGTACTTC; cdr3_aa: CASSQGRSSGRLVETQYF
clone_size: few; v_call: TRBV19; j_call: TRBJ1-2; d_call: -; cdr3_nt: TGTGCCAGCTCACCAAGCACGGGGGAAGGAGAAGGCTACACCTTC; cdr3_aa: CASSPSTGEGEGYTF
clone_size: -; v_call: TRBV3-1; j_call: TRBJ1-1; d_call: -; cdr3_nt: TGTGCCAGCAGCCAAGCCCCCGCCCTGGGCACTGAAGCTTTCTTT; cdr3_aa: CASSQAPALGTEAFF
clone_size: -; v_call: TRBV15; j_call: TRBJ2-5; d_call: -; cdr3_nt: TGTGCCACCAACACAGACCAAGAGACCCAGTACTTC; cdr3_aa: CATNTDQETQYF
clone_size: -; v_call: TRBV6-1; j_call: TRBJ2-2; d_call: TRBD2; cdr3_nt: TGTGCCAGCACGAGCGGGAGTGCGGGCACCGGGGAGCTGTTTTTT; cdr3_aa: CASTSGSAGTGELFF
clone_size: -; v_call: TRBV7-8; j_call: TRBJ2-7; d_call: TRBD1; cdr3_nt: TGTGCCAGCAACCTAGATCTCCAGGGGGCCCTCTACGAGCAGTACTTC; cdr3_aa: CASNLDLQGALYEQYF
clone_size: -; v_call: TRBV7-8; j_call: TRBJ1-2; d_call: -; cdr3_nt: TGTGCCAGCAGCCCAGAGGAGCTACCAGCCTATGGCTACACCTTC; cdr3_aa: CASSPEELPAYGYTF
clone_size: -; v_call: TRBV14; j_call: TRBJ2-7; d_call: TRBD1; cdr3_nt: TGTGCCAGCAGCGAACAGGGGAGCCCCTCCTACGAGCAGTACTTC; cdr3_aa: CASSEQGSPSYEQYF
clone_size: -; v_call: TRBV28; j_call: TRBJ1-5; d_call: -; cdr3_nt: TGTGCCAGCAGTTTGAGAGCCAGCAATCAGCCCCAGCATTTT; cdr3_aa: CASSLRASNQPQHF
clone_size: medium-sized; v_call: TRBV7-9; j_call: TRBJ1-6; d_call: -; cdr3_nt: TGTGCCAGCAGCCCCGACGGGGAGATTTCACCCCTCCACTTT; cdr3_aa: CASSPDGEISPLHF
clone_size: many; v_call: TRBV5-5; j_call: TRBJ2-7; d_call: TRBD1; cdr3_nt: TGTGCCAGCAGCTTGGACGAGGGGGCAACCTACGAGCAGTACTTC; cdr3_aa: CASSLDEGATYEQYF
clone_size: -; v_call: TRBV5-1; j_call: TRBJ2-2; d_call: -; cdr3_nt: TGCGCCAGCAGCCCGGATACCTTCACCGGGGAGCTGTTTTTT; cdr3_aa: CASSPDTFTGELFF
clone_size: many; v_call: TRBV6-5; j_call: TRBJ1-3; d_call: -; cdr3_nt: TGTGCCAGCACCGCTCGGGGCAGAGACACCATATATTTT; cdr3_aa: CASTARGRDTIYF